The following is a TCR beta chain sequence with its context. This sample is drawn from a study of shared clonotypes between healthy human individuals. Study details: Each donor's CD8 memory used one plate, CD8 naive two, each CD4 subset three.

Naive-designated CD8 cells lacked CD45RO, were positively enriched for CCR7, and omitted terminally differentiated effector memory CD45RA+ cells. All donors were Caucasian adults living in Nashville, Tennessee. Authors' analysis steps: Filtering differed, since immunoSEQ gave only junction sequences and no quality scores. Profiling relied on immunoSEQ multiplex PCR, and the TCRdb table lists in-frame clones only, not all of them. The D gene and trimming were derived from the DNA, and the V and J assignments and clone size from that table. The sample shows under 600,000 clones, roughly 98% of them seen only once. Germline CDR1 reads SGHVS; CDR2 reads FNYEAQ. V lost 1 base and J lost 3; bases outside the gene matches: 3. CDR3 length: 16 residues.

This sequence was found in a man in his thirties or forties in good health. Sequencing was done on a sample of naive CD8+ T cells sorted from blood. The rearrangement joins TRBV7-6 to TRBJ2-3, with 11 nucleotides matching TRBD2. The CDR3 sequence: CASSLEASGGTDTQYF. CDR3 sequence (DNA): TGTGCCAGCAGCTTAGAGGCTAGCGGGGGGACAGATACGCAGTATTTT.